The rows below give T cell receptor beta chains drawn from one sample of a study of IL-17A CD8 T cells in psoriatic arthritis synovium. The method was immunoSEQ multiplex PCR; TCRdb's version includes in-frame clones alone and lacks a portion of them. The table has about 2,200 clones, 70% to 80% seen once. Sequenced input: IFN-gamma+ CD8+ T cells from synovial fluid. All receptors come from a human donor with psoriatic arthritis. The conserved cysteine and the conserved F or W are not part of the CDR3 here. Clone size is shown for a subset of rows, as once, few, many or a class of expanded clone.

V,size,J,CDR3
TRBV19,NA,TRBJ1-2,ASSIGGRGLLGYT
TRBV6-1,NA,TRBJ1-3,ASSEGDGGNTIY
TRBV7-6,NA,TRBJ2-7,ASSLGGSWEQY
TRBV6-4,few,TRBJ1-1,ASRDRVGAEAF
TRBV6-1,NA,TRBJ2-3,ASSASGGSDTQY
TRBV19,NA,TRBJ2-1,ASSKGGSNEQF
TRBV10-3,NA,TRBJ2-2,AISEGGELF
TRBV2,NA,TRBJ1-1,ASSEFTGQNTEAF
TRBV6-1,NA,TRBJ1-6,ASSGGQGDNSPLH
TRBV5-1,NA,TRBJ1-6,ASSLISIQGNSPLH
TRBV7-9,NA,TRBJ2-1,ASSPRDKTYNEQF
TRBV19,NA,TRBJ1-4,ASTDPRQGLEEKLF
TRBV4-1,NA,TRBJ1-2,ASSQVDGNYGYT
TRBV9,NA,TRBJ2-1,ASSVSGASHPRGNEQF
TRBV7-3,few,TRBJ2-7,ASSDGLGYEQY
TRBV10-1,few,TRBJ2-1,ASSEERGTSYNEQF
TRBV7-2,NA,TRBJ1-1,ASSSTAGGKEAF
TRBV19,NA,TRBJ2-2,ASSLRGGELF
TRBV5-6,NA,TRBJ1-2,ASSSYPTGNLYGYT
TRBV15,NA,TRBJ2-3,ATRWGQGETDTQY
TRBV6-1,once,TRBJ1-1,ASSELTPTEAF
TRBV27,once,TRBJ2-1,ASSLRLLYEQF
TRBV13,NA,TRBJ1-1,ASSSLGPSTEAF
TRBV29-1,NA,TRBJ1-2,SARDSFVLGGYT
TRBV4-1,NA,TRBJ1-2,ASSQDRQRPNYGYT
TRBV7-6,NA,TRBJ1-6,ASSLGPGQGRPYNSPLH
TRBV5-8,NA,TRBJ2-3,ASSPGLARGDTQY
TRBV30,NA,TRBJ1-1,AWNIADPNTEAF
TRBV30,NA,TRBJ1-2,AWFRDNYGYT
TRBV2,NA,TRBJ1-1,ASSSFRDGHPYAEAF
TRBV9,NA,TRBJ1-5,ASSVGTGLSNQPQH
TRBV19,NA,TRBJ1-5,ASRQGEGNQPQH
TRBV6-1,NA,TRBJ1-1,ASFREGNTEAF
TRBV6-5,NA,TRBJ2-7,ASSFSGATYEQY
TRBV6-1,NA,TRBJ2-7,ASLAGTGGHEQY
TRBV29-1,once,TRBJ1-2,SVGNPGGGYT
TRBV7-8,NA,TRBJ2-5,ASSLGRSQRGGYFQETQY
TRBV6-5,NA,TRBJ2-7,ASSYSVGPYEQY
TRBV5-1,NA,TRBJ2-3,ASSLSRRGGDTQY